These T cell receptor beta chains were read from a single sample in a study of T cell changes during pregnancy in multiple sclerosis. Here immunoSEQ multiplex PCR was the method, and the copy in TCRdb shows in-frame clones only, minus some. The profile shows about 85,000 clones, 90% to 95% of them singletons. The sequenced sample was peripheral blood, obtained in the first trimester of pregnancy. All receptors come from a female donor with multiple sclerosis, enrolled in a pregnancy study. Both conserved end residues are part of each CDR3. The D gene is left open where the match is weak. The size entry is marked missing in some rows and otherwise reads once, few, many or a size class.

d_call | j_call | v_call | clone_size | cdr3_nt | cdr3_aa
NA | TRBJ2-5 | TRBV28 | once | TGTGCCAGCAGTTCCACCCTGGCCCCGAGAGGGACCCAGTACTTC | CASSSTLAPRGTQYF
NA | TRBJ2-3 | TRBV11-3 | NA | TGTGCCAGCAGCTTGGGCCCCTTCACAGATACGCAGTATTTT | CASSLGPFTDTQYF
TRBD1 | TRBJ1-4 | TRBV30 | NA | TGTGCCTGGAGTATGACAGGGGGCAATGAAAAACTGTTTTTT | CAWSMTGGNEKLFF
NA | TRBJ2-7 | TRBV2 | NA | TGTGCCAGCAGTGGGCAGACCTACGAGCAGTACTTC | CASSGQTYEQYF
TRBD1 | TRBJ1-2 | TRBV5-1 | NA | TGCGCCAGCAGCATCCGGGACAGCAGTGGCTACACCTTC | CASSIRDSSGYTF
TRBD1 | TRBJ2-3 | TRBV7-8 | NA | TGTGCCAGCAGCGCAGGGACAGGGGGAGATACGCAGTATTTT | CASSAGTGGDTQYF
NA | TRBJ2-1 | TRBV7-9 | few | TGTGCCAGCAGCTTATCGAGCCTAGCTCTGGATGAGCAGTTCTTC | CASSLSSLALDEQFF
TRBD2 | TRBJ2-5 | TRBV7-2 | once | TGTGCCAGCAGCCTTCGACTAGCGGGGGCGGAGACCCAGTACTTC | CASSLRLAGAETQYF
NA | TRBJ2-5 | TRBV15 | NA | TGTGCCACCAGCAGAGTTCAGGGTCGAGAGACCCAGTACTTC | CATSRVQGRETQYF
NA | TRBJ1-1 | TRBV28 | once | TGTGCCAGCAGTTTAATAGTAAGGAGAATGGTTGAAGCTTTCTTT | CASSLIVRRMVEAFF
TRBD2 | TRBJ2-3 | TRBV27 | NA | TGTGCCAGCAGGATACCTAGCGGGGCCCCAGATACGCAGTATTTT | CASRIPSGAPDTQYF
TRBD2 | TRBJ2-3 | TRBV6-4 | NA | TGTGCCAGCAGTGAAGAGACTAGCGGGGCCGATACGCAGTATTTT | CASSEETSGADTQYF
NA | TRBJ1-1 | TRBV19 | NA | TGTGCCAGTAGTATGGGCGGGGGTGAAGCTTTCTTT | CASSMGGGEAFF
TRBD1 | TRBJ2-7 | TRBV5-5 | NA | TGTGCCAGCAGTACGCAGGGGGCTCCGAGCGAGCAGTACTTC | CASSTQGAPSEQYF
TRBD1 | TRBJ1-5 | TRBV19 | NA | TGTGCCAGTAACTTTGAGGGGGCGAGCAATCAGCCCCAGCATTTT | CASNFEGASNQPQHF
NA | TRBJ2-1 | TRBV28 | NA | TGTGCCAGCGGGCTTACGACAGGTAACAATGGGCAGTTCTTC | CASGLTTGNNGQFF